This T cell receptor (beta chain) was found in a study of immune evolution from preneoplasia to lung adenocarcinoma (dated by TCRdb to 2020 to 2023). Context from the whole study: No AAH lesions showed HLA loss of heterozygosity, compared with 6% to 8% of AIS, approximately 15% of MIA and around a third of ADC lesions. The study profiled immune contexture across lung adenocarcinoma precursors and invasive adenocarcinoma using immune gene expression, TCR sequencing and multiplex immunofluorescence. Resected precursor lesions (AAH, AIS, MIA) and invasive adenocarcinomas were compared with paired morphologically normal lung tissue. Sample size was determined by specimen availability and not by a prior power calculation. Whole exome sequencing and methylation data from the same cohort of nodules were integrated with the immune data. The overall cohort was made up of around 57 patients with pulmonary nodules who had surgical resection. TCR sequencing data came from about 52 patients. According to the study, 80 to 130 samples were used for TCR sequencing. POLYSOLVER was used to infer Class I HLA alleles from exome data, and LOHHLA was used to detect allele-specific HLA loss. General study outcomes and caveats: Normal lung showed the highest clonality, whereas later-stage lesions appeared to have higher T cell density and diversity but lower clonality. T cell clonality was highest in KRAS-mutant nodules compared with EGFR-mutant or double wild-type lesions. The findings were based on association rather than direct causation, and larger cohorts with long-term follow-up and longitudinal biopsies were deemed needed. The highest top T cell clone frequencies were observed in normal lung, and a progressive decrease in top T cell clone frequencies appeared to occur from AAH through AIS, MIA and invasive adenocarcinoma. Because all patients came from Japan and China, whether the findings apply to Western populations was uncertain.

From the cysteine through the phenylalanine, the CDR3 covers 17 amino acids. Only the CDR3 part of the read is kept: 51 bases, read in frame from the first base. Compared with germline, V lacks 5 bases and J lacks 5 bases; bases without a gene match: 12. CDR1 and CDR2 (SEHNR, FQNEAQ) derive from the germline V gene (reference sequence). Between the mid-2010s and the late 2010s, the patients underwent resection in either Japan or China. Histologic diagnosis of each case was confirmed independently by two lung cancer pathologists on H&E slides. For nucleic acid extraction, premalignant or tumor cells were enriched by macro-dissection following pathologic assessment. DNA was isolated from FFPE tissue using the AllPrep DNA/RNA FFPE Kit. The immunoSEQ hsTCRbeta Kit was used to sequence TCR beta CDR3 regions from DNA. The study's processing was this. The ImmunoSEQ Analyzer was used to analyse the TCR sequencing data. T cell clonality was defined as 1 minus Pielou's evenness, as computed on productive rearrangements. The inverse Simpson index, applied to productive templates, was used to measure T cell diversity. T cell density was defined as TCR beta template counts normalized to usable DNA, with usable DNA estimated by amplification and sequencing of housekeeping genes. Two-sided Kruskal-Wallis tests were used to compare TCR metrics between histologic stages. TCRdb took over this immuneACCESS table, retaining in-frame rearrangements with V and J assigned. Such tables are incomplete; in checked studies, under half of the missing clones stem from an unresolved V gene, and the remainder is unexplained. The DNA was the basis for D and trimming; V, J and clone size are from that table. Here the sample has some 5,000 clones; about four fifths occur a single time. Jointly, the top ten make up 10% to 13% of the sample.

As for this clone: Its antigen is currently not known. The input lacks base qualities; no much larger clone sits a single base away.

Material: FFPE minimally invasive lung adenocarcinoma tissue. The cell subset or site label, read with the paper, signifies: micro-invasive lung adenocarcinoma (MIA). The receptor was derived from a person aged 55-80 years with lung adenocarcinoma. The rearrangement combines TRBV7-9 with TRBJ2-3, with 11 bases matching TRBD2. The CDR3 here reads CASSQILAGASRDTQYF. The nucleotides are TGTGCCAGCAGCCAAATACTAGCGGGAGCATCACGAGATACGCAGTATTTT.